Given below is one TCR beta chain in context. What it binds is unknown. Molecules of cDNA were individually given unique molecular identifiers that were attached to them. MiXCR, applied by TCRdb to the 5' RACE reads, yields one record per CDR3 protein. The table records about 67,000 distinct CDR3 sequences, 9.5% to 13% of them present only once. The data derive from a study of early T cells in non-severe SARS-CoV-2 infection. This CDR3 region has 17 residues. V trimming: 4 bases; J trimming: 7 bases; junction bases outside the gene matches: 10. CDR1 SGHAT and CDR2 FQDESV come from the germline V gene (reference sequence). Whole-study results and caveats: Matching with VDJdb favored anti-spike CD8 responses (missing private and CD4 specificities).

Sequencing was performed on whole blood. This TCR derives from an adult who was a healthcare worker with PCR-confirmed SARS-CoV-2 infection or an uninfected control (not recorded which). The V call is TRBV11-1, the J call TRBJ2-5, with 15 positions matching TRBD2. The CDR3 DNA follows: TGTGCCAGCAGCTACCTGGGGACTAGCGGGGGGACGGGGACCCAGTACTTC. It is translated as CASSYLGTSGGTGTQYF.